This is a list of T cell receptor beta chains from one sample in a study of PD-1 blockade in classical Hodgkin lymphoma. Repertoires were generated with immunoSEQ multiplex PCR, while TCRdb's copy carries only in-frame clones and drops some. The top ten hold around a quarter of the sample, which has 13,000 or so clones, around 85% seen once. The sequenced sample was peripheral blood mononuclear cells (PBMCs), obtained at baseline. These receptors came from a human donor with classical Hodgkin lymphoma. Each CDR3 is given with its conserved first and last residue. A D gene is named only where the DNA matches it firmly. A clone size is listed for some rows: how often the clone was seen (once, few, many), or a class if it is expanded.

clone size	D gene	V gene	J gene	CDR3 DNA	CDR3 protein
-	TRBD1	TRBV11-2	TRBJ1-2	TGTGCCAGCAGCTTAGGACAGGGAGGTGGCTACACCTTC	CASSLGQGGGYTF
-	-	TRBV28	TRBJ2-7	TGTGCCAGCAGTTGGGGTGACAGTTCCATACAGCAGTACTTC	CASSWGDSSIQQYF
-	-	TRBV30	TRBJ2-7	TGTGCCGGGGGGGACAGTTTATACGAGCAGTACTTC	CAGGDSLYEQYF
-	TRBD2	TRBV7-6	TRBJ2-7	TGTGCCAGCAGCTCACGGACTAGCGGGAGTCGATACGAGCAGTACTTC	CASSSRTSGSRYEQYF
-	TRBD2	TRBV10-3	TRBJ2-3	TGTGCCATCAGTTCTAGCGGGAGCCGGAATACGCAGTATTTT	CAISSSGSRNTQYF
-	-	TRBV21-1	TRBJ2-3	TGTGCCAGCAGCAAAGGCCCGGGATCAGATACGCAGTATTTT	CASSKGPGSDTQYF
-	-	TRBV27	TRBJ2-3	TGTGCCAGCAGCAAACAGGGTTTCACAGATACGCAGTATTTT	CASSKQGFTDTQYF
-	TRBD2	TRBV7-9	TRBJ2-1	TGTGCCAGCAGCTTAGGACTAGCGGACAATGAGCAGTTCTTC	CASSLGLADNEQFF
-	TRBD1	TRBV10-3	TRBJ2-7	TGTGCCAGCGCAGGGGGCGTAGGTTGGGAGCAGTACTTC	CASAGGVGWEQYF
-	-	TRBV5-1	TRBJ2-6	TGCGCCAGCAGCAGGGGAGAAAGCTCTGGGGCCAACGTCCTGACTTTC	CASSRGESSGANVLTF
-	-	TRBV28	TRBJ2-7	TGTGCCAGCAGTTTAAACAGCCCTGACGAGCAGTACTTC	CASSLNSPDEQYF
-	-	TRBV6-1	TRBJ2-7	TGTGCCAGCAGTGAAGCCGACGGCTACGAGCAGTACTTC	CASSEADGYEQYF
-	-	TRBV6-6	TRBJ2-7	TGTGCCGGGGGACGGTTCTCCTACGAGCAGTACTTC	CAGGRFSYEQYF
-	TRBD1	TRBV5-5	TRBJ1-4	TGTGCCAGCAGCCCGACAGGGCTTTACGAAAAACTGTTTTTT	CASSPTGLYEKLFF
once	-	TRBV23-1	TRBJ2-3	TGCGCCAGCAGTCAAAAATGGCGCGTCAAGATGGATACGCAGTATTTT	CASSQKWRVKMDTQYF
-	TRBD1	TRBV5-5	TRBJ2-3	TGTGCCAGCAGCGCTATTGGGACAGGGTTAACAGATACGCAGTATTTT	CASSAIGTGLTDTQYF
-	TRBD2	TRBV27	TRBJ2-5	TGTGCCAGCAGTTTTAAGGGGAGGGCCCGCGGAGAGACCCAGTACTTC	CASSFKGRARGETQYF
-	-	TRBV6-6	TRBJ2-1	TGTGCCAGCAGTTTGAAGCGATACAATGAGCAGTTCTTC	CASSLKRYNEQFF
once	TRBD1	TRBV5-1	TRBJ1-2	TGCGCCAGCAGCAATATACTGCTACAGGGGGCGAATGTTGGCTACACCTTC	CASSNILLQGANVGYTF
-	TRBD2	TRBV19	TRBJ2-2	TGTGCCAGTAGACCCCTACCGGGACTAGCGGGAGGCGCGAACACCGGGGAGCTGTTTTTT	CASRPLPGLAGGANTGELFF
-	-	TRBV28	TRBJ2-3	TGTGCCAGCAGTTTATTCGTGGGAGTGGGCACAGATACGCAGTATTTT	CASSLFVGVGTDTQYF
few	-	TRBV10-3	TRBJ2-7	TGTGCAGGGGGCGGGAGAGGTTACGAGCAGTACTTC	CAGGGRGYEQYF
-	TRBD1	TRBV19	TRBJ2-7	TGTGCCAGTAGTCAGACAGGGGGGTCCTACGAGCAGTACTTC	CASSQTGGSYEQYF
-	TRBD1	TRBV2	TRBJ1-5	TGTGCCAGCAGAAAGCGACAGGGGGACAAGCTCAATCAGCCCCAGCATTTT	CASRKRQGDKLNQPQHF
-	-	TRBV7-2	TRBJ2-2	TGTGCCAGCAGCTTAACCGGTGGGACTACCGGGGAGCTGTTTTTT	CASSLTGGTTGELFF
-	-	TRBV12-5	TRBJ2-3	TGTGCTAGTGGTTTCGGTGGGAGTGCAGATACGCAGTATTTT	CASGFGGSADTQYF
-	-	TRBV7-8	TRBJ1-4	TGTGCCAGCAGCTTATCCTACGGGGGTGAAAAACTGTTTTTT	CASSLSYGGEKLFF